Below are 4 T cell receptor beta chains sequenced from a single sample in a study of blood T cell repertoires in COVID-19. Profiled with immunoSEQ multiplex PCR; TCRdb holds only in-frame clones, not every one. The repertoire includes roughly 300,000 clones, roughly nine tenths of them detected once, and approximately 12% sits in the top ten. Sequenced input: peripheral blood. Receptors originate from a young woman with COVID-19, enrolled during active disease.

CDR3 amino acids: CASSVGQGVETQYF. The CDR3, as DNA: TGTGCCAGCAGTGTAGGGCAAGGGGTAGAGACCCAGTACTTC. The chain joins TRBV25-1 to TRBJ2-5; D is possibly TRBD1 (5 bases). Germline lookup yields CDR1 MGHDK and CDR2 SYGVNS. V gave up 4 bases and J gave up 4 bases, with 13 bases separating them. This CDR3 comprises 14 residues. Supplemented by reference TRBV25-1 and TRBJ2-5, the full variable domain reads EADIYQTPRYLVIGTGKKITLECSQTMGHDKMYWYQQDPGMELHLIHYSYGVNSTEKGDLSSESTVSRIRTEHFPLTLESARPSHTSQYLCASSVGQGVETQYFGPGTRLLVL.

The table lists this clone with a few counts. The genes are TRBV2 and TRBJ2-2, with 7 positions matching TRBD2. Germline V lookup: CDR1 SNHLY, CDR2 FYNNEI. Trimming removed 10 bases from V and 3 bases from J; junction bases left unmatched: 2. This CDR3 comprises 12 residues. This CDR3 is CAIRGDTGELFF. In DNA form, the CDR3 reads TGTGCCATCCGGGGGGACACCGGGGAGCTGTTTTTT.

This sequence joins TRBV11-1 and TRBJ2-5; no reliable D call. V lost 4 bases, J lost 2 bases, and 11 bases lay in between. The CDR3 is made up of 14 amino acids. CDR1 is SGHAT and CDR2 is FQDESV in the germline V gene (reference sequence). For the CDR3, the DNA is TGTGCCAGCAGCTCCCAGGCGCTGCAAGAGACCCAGTACTTC. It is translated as CASSSQALQETQYF.

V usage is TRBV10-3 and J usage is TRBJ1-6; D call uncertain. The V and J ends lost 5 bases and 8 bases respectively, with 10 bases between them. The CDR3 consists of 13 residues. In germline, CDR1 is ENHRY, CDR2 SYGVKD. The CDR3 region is CAISPSDDSPLHF. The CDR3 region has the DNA TGTGCCATCAGTCCGAGCGACGATTCACCCCTCCACTTT.